These 31 T cell receptor beta chains originate from one sample sequenced in a study of shared clonotypes between healthy human individuals. Naive CD8 isolation took CD45RO-negative cells positively selected for CCR7 and excluded terminally differentiated effector memory CD45RA+ cells. Produced via immunoSEQ multiplex PCR; TCRdb's table is partial and in-frame only. The table has a few million clones, 93% seen once. The sample taken for sequencing was naive CD8+ T cells from PBMCs. The receptor source for this set is a man aged 18 to 35 in good health. Some clones in this sample may be carry-over from other donors' samples.

This clone turned up a few times. The chain links TRBV19 to TRBJ1-1, with D possibly TRBD1 on 5 matching bases. The CDR3 consists of 14 residues. Trimming stripped 5 bases from V and 1 base from J, with 11 bases between. Per germline, CDR1 LNHDA and CDR2 SQIVND (reference sequence). CDR3 bases: TGTGCCAGTAGTTTCCGGGGGGGGAACACTGAAGCTTTCTTT. As protein: CASSFRGGNTEAFF.

This rearrangement joins TRBV7-8 to TRBJ2-3; TRBD2 aligns across 8 bases. Germline CDR1 is SGHVS and CDR2 is FQNEAQ. With V trimmed by 5 bases and J by 0 bases, 7 bases remained unmatched. CDR3 length equals 16 residues. This CDR3 is CASSPRTSFSTDTQYF. CDR3 nucleotide sequence: TGTGCCAGCAGCCCGAGGACTAGCTTTAGCACAGATACGCAGTATTTT.

The chain employs TRBV18 and TRBJ2-6; D not certain. Deletions cut 3 bases from V and 0 bases from J, with 9 bases between. CDR3 length equals 16 residues. Germline CDR1 is KGHSH and CDR2 is LQKENI. The CDR3 sequence is CASSPRASSGANVLTF. The DNA for the CDR3 is TGTGCCAGCTCACCTAGGGCTTCCTCTGGGGCCAACGTCCTGACTTTC.

The DNA for the CDR3 is TGTGCCAGCAGTTTGGTAGGGTACCAAGAGACCCAGTACTTC. Its translation: CASSLVGYQETQYF. This chain links TRBV28 with TRBJ2-5; D unresolved. The CDR3 has 14 amino acids. Germline values: CDR1 MDHEN, CDR2 SYDVKM. Trimming cost V 3 bases and J 0 bases, with 8 bases left between them. Based on the CDR3 plus reference TRBV28 and TRBJ2-5, the full variable domain is DVKVTQSSRYLVKRTGEKVFLECVQDMDHENMFWYRQDPGLGLRLIYFSYDVKMKEKGDIPEGYSVSREKKERFSLILESASTNQTSMYLCASSLVGYQETQYFGPGTRLLVL.

The chain carries TRBV28 and TRBJ2-5, with 10 bases matching TRBD2. With 6 bases clipped from V and 5 bases from J, the junction kept 9 bases outside the gene matches. CDR3 size: 15 residues. The V gene's germline CDR1 is MDHEN and CDR2 SYDVKM. This chain's CDR3 is CASSSFLSGRETQYF. The DNA of the CDR3 is TGTGCCAGCAGCTCCTTTCTTAGCGGGAGGGAGACCCAGTACTTC.

V gene TRBV9 combines with J gene TRBJ2-5, with a possible D match to TRBD2 (5 bases). V shed 3 bases and J shed 6 bases, with 12 bases lying between them. The length of the CDR3 is 13 residues. Looked up from germline, CDR1 is SGDLS and CDR2 is YYNGEE. CDR3 amino acids: CASSAQPGKTQYF. The CDR3 DNA reads TGTGCCAGCAGCGCCCAGCCGGGGAAGACCCAGTACTTC. The full variable domain, with the rest looked up from reference TRBV9 and TRBJ2-5, is DSGVTQTPKHLITATGQRVTLRCSPRSGDLSVYWYQQSLDQGLQFLIQYYNGEERAKGNILERFSAQQFPDLHSELNLSSLELGDSALYFCASSAQPGKTQYFGPGTRLLVL.

The V call is TRBV7-8, the J call TRBJ1-5; D remains ambiguous. This CDR3 comprises 17 residues. CDR1 SGHVS and CDR2 FQNEAQ come from the germline V gene. V shed 2 bases and J shed 0 bases, with 14 bases lying between them. The CDR3 here is CASSLNPGVNSNQPQHF. CDR3 coding DNA: TGTGCCAGCAGCTTAAACCCAGGAGTTAATAGCAATCAGCCCCAGCATTTT.

This chain joins TRBV11-1 and TRBJ1-1; 11 bases match TRBD1. Germline lookup yields CDR1 SGHAT and CDR2 FQDESV (reference sequence). Trimming took 1 base from V and 1 from J; bases not matched to a gene: 5. This CDR3 spans 17 amino acids. Here the CDR3 DNA reads TGTGCCAGCAGCTTAGGGGACAGGGGGGCGCGGAACACTGAAGCTTTCTTT. Translation: CASSLGDRGARNTEAFF. Together with reference TRBV11-1 and TRBJ1-1, the CDR3 gives the full variable domain: EAEVAQSPRYKITEKSQAVAFWCDPISGHATLYWYRQILGQGPELLVQFQDESVVDDSQLPKDRFSAERLKGVDSTLKIQPAELGDSAMYLCASSLGDRGARNTEAFFGQGTRLTVV.

The rearrangement joins TRBV10-3 to TRBJ2-7, with D unresolved. The CDR3 loop spans 12 amino acids. V was trimmed by 10 bases and J by 4 bases, leaving 14 bases between them. Germline V gene lookup returns CDR1 ENHRY and CDR2 SYGVKD. In DNA, the CDR3 is TGTGCCACCAGCTTGGCTGATTACGAGCAGTACTTC. Translation: CATSLADYEQYF.

This clone appeared a single time. The gene calls are TRBV11-2 and TRBJ2-1; D perhaps matches TRBD2 (5 bases). This CDR3 comprises 16 residues. Germline CDR1 SGHAT, CDR2 FQNNGV. The ends were cut back, 1 base at V and 3 bases at J, with 13 bases in the middle. The CDR3 region is CASSLGLANNYNEQFF. The CDR3 DNA is TGTGCCAGCAGCTTAGGCCTAGCTAACAACTACAATGAGCAGTTCTTC.

The rearrangement joins TRBV2 to TRBJ1-5; 7 positions agree with TRBD1. Germline V gene lookup returns CDR1 SNHLY and CDR2 FYNNEI. The junction had 13 bases not matched to a gene; V was cut back by 6 bases and J by 5 bases. The CDR3 covers 16 residues. The CDR3 loop reads CASRGYDRAPDQPQHF. CDR3 nucleotide sequence: TGTGCCAGCAGGGGCTACGACAGGGCCCCTGATCAGCCCCAGCATTTT. Combining the CDR3 with reference TRBV2 and TRBJ1-5 gives the whole variable domain EPEVTQTPSHQVTQMGQEVILRCVPISNHLYFYWYRQILGQKVEFLVSFYNNEISEKSEIFDDQFSVERPDGSNFTLKIRSTKLEDSAMYFCASRGYDRAPDQPQHFGDGTRLSIL.

This rearrangement joins TRBV15 to TRBJ1-2; 7 nucleotides agree with TRBD1. The CDR3 has 14 amino acids. CDR1 is LNHNV and CDR2 is YYDKDF in the germline V gene (reference sequence). J gave up 6 bases and V 8 bases, and 12 bases lay outside the gene matches. This chain's CDR3 is CATGVQGSSDGYTF. DNA of the CDR3: TGTGCCACCGGTGTACAGGGGAGTAGCGATGGCTACACCTTC. Full variable domain (remainder filled in from reference TRBV15 and TRBJ1-2): DAMVIQNPRYQVTQFGKPVTLSCSQTLNHNVMYWYQQKSSQAPKLLFHYYDKDFNNEADTPDNFQSRRPNTSFCFLDIRSPGLGDTAMYLCATGVQGSSDGYTFGSGTRLTVV.

V is TRBV28 and J is TRBJ2-3, with D hard to call. The CDR3 runs to 14 residues. Per germline, CDR1 MDHEN and CDR2 SYDVKM. V was pared by 2 bases and J by 1 base, with 7 bases between. CDR3 coding DNA: TGTGCCAGCAGTTTAGTCACACGCACAGATACGCAGTATTTT. It translates to CASSLVTRTDTQYF.

The chain links TRBV5-4 to TRBJ1-2, with 8 bases fitting TRBD1. This CDR3 has 11 residues. J gave up 13 bases and V 2 bases, and 4 bases lay outside the gene matches. Germline CDR1 SGHNT, CDR2 YYREEE (reference sequence). CDR3 DNA: TGTGCCAGCAGCTTCGGGGACAGGAGCACCTTC. Translation: CASSFGDRSTF.

The CDR3 nucleotides read TGTGCCAGCAGCCCGACAGGGCCGAGCACAGATACGCAGTATTTT. It translates to CASSPTGPSTDTQYF. The chain combines TRBV27 with TRBJ2-3, with 7 bases identical to TRBD1. V shed 6 bases and J 0 bases; nucleotides not matched to a gene: 6. This CDR3 comprises 15 residues. Germline CDR1 and CDR2: MNHEY and SMNVEV (reference sequence).

This chain links TRBV25-1 with TRBJ2-2; 11 bases agree with TRBD2. Germline CDR1 and CDR2: MGHDK and SYGVNS. The CDR3 is 17 amino acids. The ends lost 6 bases at V and 4 bases at J; junction bases unmatched: 10. The CDR3 here is CASSYPGTSGPTGELFF. In DNA, the CDR3 is TGTGCCAGCAGCTACCCCGGGACTAGCGGCCCCACCGGGGAGCTGTTTTTT.

The rearrangement uses TRBV10-1 and TRBJ1-1; the match to TRBD1 covers 8 bases. The junction had 12 bases not matched to a gene; V was cut back by 5 bases and J by 4 bases. The CDR3 extends over 16 amino acids. Germline-derived CDR1 and CDR2 are WNHNN and SYGVQD (reference sequence). This CDR3 is CASSYRGIQRGTEAFF. The DNA for the CDR3 is TGCGCCAGCAGTTACAGGGGGATTCAGCGTGGCACTGAAGCTTTCTTT.

The count of this clone is one. The chain carries TRBV7-9 and TRBJ2-7, with D unclear. This CDR3 spans 12 amino acids. CDR1 SEHNR and CDR2 FQNEAQ come from the germline V gene (reference sequence). V dropped 4 bases and J dropped 6 bases, with 10 bases sitting between them. CDR3 in DNA: TGTGCCAGCAGCTCCATTGGACCCGAGCAGTACTTC. Residues: CASSSIGPEQYF.

The V call is TRBV7-8, the J call TRBJ1-3; D is possibly TRBD1 (5 bases). V was pared by 0 bases and J by 1 base, with 7 bases between. Germline V CDR1 and CDR2: SGHVS, FQNEAQ. The CDR3 covers 15 residues. CDR3 sequence reads: CASSLATGSGNTIYF. The DNA of the CDR3 is TGTGCCAGCAGCTTAGCCACAGGATCTGGAAACACCATATATTTT. The full variable domain, completed using reference TRBV7-8 and TRBJ1-3, is GAGVSQSPRYKVAKRGQDVALRCDPISGHVSLFWYQQALGQGPEFLTYFQNEAQLDKSGLPSDRFFAERPEGSVSTLKIQRTQQEDSAVYLCASSLATGSGNTIYFGEGSWLTVV.

The chain is built from TRBV19 and TRBJ2-1; D might be TRBD2 (6 bases). Germline V gives CDR1 LNHDA, CDR2 SQIVND (reference sequence). This CDR3 has 15 amino acids. V lost 3 bases to trimming and J lost 4 bases, with 13 bases between them. The CDR3 here is CASSIVPGGYNEQFF. The CDR3 nucleotides read TGTGCCAGTAGTATTGTCCCTGGGGGGTACAATGAGCAGTTCTTC.

The V and J genes are TRBV9 and TRBJ2-2, with D perhaps matching TRBD1 or TRBD2 (5 bases each). The V end was cut by 3 bases, the J end by 7 bases, with 13 bases between. The CDR3 runs 14 residues. Germline V gene sequence: CDR1 SGDLS, CDR2 YYNGEE. The CDR3 DNA sequence: TGTGCCAGCAGCGCCTCCGGGACGGTCGGGGAGCTGTTTTTT. Protein product: CASSASGTVGELFF.

This chain joins TRBV28 and TRBJ2-2; TRBD2 matches 12 bases. CDR1 and CDR2 (germline): MDHEN, SYDVKM. CDR3 length equals 16 residues. V lost 5 bases to trimming and J lost 8 bases; unmatched junction nucleotides: 9. CDR3 DNA sequence: TGTGCCAGCAGTCCCTTGACTAGCGGGAGTTTAGGGGAGCTGTTTTTT. Protein: CASSPLTSGSLGELFF.

The V and J genes are TRBV7-9 and TRBJ2-7; 9 nucleotides line up with TRBD1. The V segment lost 0 bases and the J segment 5 bases; nucleotides outside the gene matches: 11. Germline V gene lookup returns CDR1 SEHNR and CDR2 FQNEAQ (reference sequence). The CDR3 totals 17 residues. The CDR3 region is CASSLALSGTGYHEQYF. In DNA form, the CDR3 reads TGTGCCAGCAGCTTAGCCCTTTCCGGGACAGGGTACCACGAGCAGTACTTC.

This chain links TRBV19 with TRBJ2-1; D unclear. Germline V CDR1 and CDR2: LNHDA, SQIVND (reference sequence). The CDR3 covers 16 residues. Trimming removed 3 bases from V and 4 bases from J, with 16 bases in between. The chain's CDR3 is CASSMKISQAYNEQFF. In nucleotides, the CDR3 is TGTGCCAGTAGTATGAAAATCTCGCAGGCGTACAATGAGCAGTTCTTC.

The chain combines TRBV18 with TRBJ1-4; D is unclear. Trimming took off 2 bases at V and 7 bases at J, with 14 bases between the two ends. This CDR3 is 15 amino acids long. Germline values: CDR1 KGHSH, CDR2 LQKENI. The CDR3 protein is CASSPIARGSEKLFF. CDR3 in DNA: TGTGCCAGCTCACCAATTGCCCGGGGTTCTGAAAAACTGTTTTTT.

This chain links TRBV4-1 with TRBJ2-4; possible D gene TRBD1, 5 bases. The germline V gene has CDR1 MGHRA and CDR2 YSYEKL. The V gene lost 0 bases and the J gene lost 0 bases, with 18 bases spanning the gap. The CDR3 is 19 amino acids. This chain's CDR3 is CASSQEGRRGLLAKNIQYF. DNA for the CDR3: TGCGCCAGCAGCCAAGAGGGAAGAAGGGGCCTCTTAGCCAAAAACATTCAGTACTTC.

This clone was observed a single time. Within the sample, other DNA sequences also encode this same CDR3. The chain employs TRBV15 and TRBJ1-5; D gene uncertain. Looked up from germline, CDR1 is LNHNV and CDR2 is YYDKDF (reference sequence). CDR3 length equals 13 residues. Trimming took 3 bases from V and 6 from J, leaving 9 bases between them. The CDR3 bases are TGTGCCACCAGCAGTTCGCGCGGTCAGCCCCAGCATTTT. Translation gives CATSSSRGQPQHF.

The rearrangement joins TRBV27 to TRBJ2-7; the D gene is possibly TRBD2 (5 bases). V was cut by 10 bases and J by 3 bases, with 16 bases left in between. The germline CDR1 and CDR2 sequences are MNHEY and SMNVEV (reference sequence). The CDR3 runs to 13 residues. This chain's CDR3 is CATSAGALYEQYF. In nucleotides, the CDR3 is TGTGCCACCTCCGCGGGTGCCCTCTACGAGCAGTACTTC.

As regards this clone: The identical CDR3 is also encoded by other nucleotide sequences in the sample. The rearrangement joins TRBV4-2 to TRBJ2-7; 9 bases are shared with TRBD1. CDR3 length: 14 residues. The germline gives CDR1 LGHNA, CDR2 YNFKEQ. The V and J ends lost 2 bases and 4 bases, in that order; junction bases with no gene match: 3. Written as DNA, the CDR3 is TGTGCCAGCAGCCAAAGGACAGGGGAATACGAGCAGTACTTC. Translated, it gives CASSQRTGEYEQYF.

The genes are TRBV7-3 and TRBJ2-7, with D possibly TRBD1 on 7 matching bases. The CDR3 length is 14 residues. With 5 bases removed from V and 5 bases from J, the gap between germline ends came to 16 bases. Germline V gene sequence: CDR1 SGHTA, CDR2 FQGTGA. This chain's CDR3 is CASSLRGRGDEQYF. CDR3 nucleotides: TGTGCCAGCAGCCTGCGGGGCAGGGGGGACGAGCAGTACTTC.

This sequence joins TRBV27 and TRBJ2-7, with 7 bases fitting TRBD1. The CDR3 spans 15 residues. Germline V gene lookup returns CDR1 MNHEY and CDR2 SMNVEV (reference sequence). After removal of 5 bases from V and 3 bases from J, the junction contained 10 bases not matched to a gene. The CDR3 nucleotides are TGTGCCAGCAGTCCCAGGGACAGTATTTTCTACGAGCAGTACTTC. Its translation: CASSPRDSIFYEQYF.